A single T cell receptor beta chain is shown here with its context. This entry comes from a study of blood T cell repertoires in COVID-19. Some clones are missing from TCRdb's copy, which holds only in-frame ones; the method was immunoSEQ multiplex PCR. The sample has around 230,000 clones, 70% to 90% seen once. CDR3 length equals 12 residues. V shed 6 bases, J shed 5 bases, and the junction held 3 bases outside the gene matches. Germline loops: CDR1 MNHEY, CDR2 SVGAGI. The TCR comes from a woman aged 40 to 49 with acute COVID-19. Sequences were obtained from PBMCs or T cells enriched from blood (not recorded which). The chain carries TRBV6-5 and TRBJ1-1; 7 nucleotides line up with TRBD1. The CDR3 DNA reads TGTGCCAGCAGCCCGACAGGGACTGAAGCTTTCTTT. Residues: CASSPTGTEAFF.